Each of the 31 T cell receptor beta chains below was sequenced from the same sample in a study of T cell repertoires in cytomegalovirus infection. Via MiXCR, TCRdb re-called the reads, giving one row per CDR3 protein. In the table there are under 350,000 distinct CDR3 sequences, roughly 9.5% of which are singletons. The sequenced sample consisted of PBMCs. The receptors shown here come from a human donor in good health (CMV status not recorded). Some clones in this sample may be carry-over from other donors' samples.

Ten or more counts support this clonotype. The CDR3 DNA follows: TGTGCCAGCAGCCCAAGACTAGCGGGGAGATCGCAAGAGACCCAGTACTTC. It yields the protein CASSPRLAGRSQETQYF. The J gene is TRBJ2-5, the V gene TRBV7-2; 11 positions match TRBD2. V lost 5 bases and J lost 2; bases outside the gene matches: 10. Germline CDR1 and CDR2: SGHTA and FQGNSA. The CDR3 contains 17 residues.

This clonotype has at least ten counts. The chain carries TRBV7-2 and TRBJ2-1; 8 bases align to TRBD1. Germline values: CDR1 SGHTA, CDR2 FQGNSA. CDR3 length: 15 amino acids. The J segment lost 3 bases and the V segment lost 4 bases, leaving 5 bases of the junction unmatched. CDR3 in DNA: TGTGCCAGCAGCTCATGGACAGGGATCTACAATGAGCAGTTCTTC. Protein product: CASSSWTGIYNEQFF.

This clonotype was recorded many times. V is TRBV7-2 and J is TRBJ2-7, with D possibly being TRBD1 or TRBD2 (5 bases each). The CDR3 loop spans 13 amino acids. The V and J ends lost 5 bases and 6 bases respectively, with 14 bases between them. CDR1 and CDR2 from the germline V gene are SGHTA and FQGNSA. CDR3 sequence reads: CASSLGWDREQYF. As DNA, the CDR3 is TGTGCCAGCAGCCTGGGTTGGGACCGCGAGCAGTACTTC.

The V call is TRBV3-1, the J call TRBJ2-7; 12 nucleotides align to TRBD2. Germline values: CDR1 LGHDT, CDR2 YNNKEL (reference sequence). V lost 3 bases to trimming and J lost 2 bases; unmatched junction nucleotides: 8. The CDR3 has 17 amino acids. Here the CDR3 reads CASSQATSGRGAYEQYF. CDR3 DNA sequence: TGTGCCAGCAGCCAGGCGACTAGCGGGAGAGGCGCCTACGAGCAGTACTTC.

This clonotype was counted a few times. The V and J genes are TRBV4-3 and TRBJ1-2; possibly TRBD1 for D (6 bases). Germline CDR1 and CDR2: LGHNA and YSLEER. Trimming left V 4 bases short and J 4 bases short, with 13 bases between. The CDR3 covers 14 residues. The CDR3 DNA reads as TGCGCCAGCAGCCGAACAGGGATCAGCTATGGCTACACCTTC. Residues: CASSRTGISYGYTF.

The chain links TRBV19 to TRBJ1-3, with D hard to call. CDR1 and CDR2 from the germline V gene are LNHDA and SQIVND (reference sequence). CDR3 length equals 14 residues. V was pared by 11 bases and J by 2 bases, with 16 bases between. Here the CDR3 reads CAAKTSGTGNTIYF. CDR3 nucleotide sequence: TGTGCCGCAAAGACATCGGGGACTGGAAACACCATATATTTT.

The J gene is TRBJ2-3, the V gene TRBV2; tentatively, D is TRBD1 or TRBD2 (5 bases each). CDR1 is SNHLY and CDR2 is FYNNEI in the germline V gene. Trimming shortened V by 8 bases and J by 4 bases, and 13 bases separated the two germline ends. The CDR3 spans 13 residues. The CDR3 DNA reads TGTGCCAGCGAAGGACTGGGGCCAGATACGCAGTATTTT. This encodes CASEGLGPDTQYF.

This clonotype appeared a few times. The chain has TRBV28 and TRBJ2-7; D may match TRBD1 or TRBD2 (5 bases each). With 6 bases removed from V and 3 bases from J, the gap between germline ends came to 15 bases. Germline V lookup: CDR1 MDHEN, CDR2 SYDVKM. The CDR3 has 14 residues. CDR3 in amino acids: CASRGSGTNYEQYF. The CDR3 bases are TGTGCCAGCAGGGGCTCCGGGACCAACTACGAGCAGTACTTC.

In its sample, this clonotype was seen a few times. This chain joins TRBV18 and TRBJ1-5; D remains unclear. Germline V gene data show CDR1 as KGHSH and CDR2 as LQKENI. V was cut by 3 bases and J by 0 bases, with 15 bases left in between. The CDR3 contains 17 residues. The CDR3 DNA sequence: TGTGCCAGCTCACCCGATGCCGGGAGAAATAGCAATCAGCCCCAGCATTTT. It yields the protein CASSPDAGRNSNQPQHF.

In this sample, this clonotype turned up many times. The J gene is TRBJ2-3, the V gene TRBV12-5; 8 bases match TRBD2. This CDR3 has 14 residues. V was pared by 5 bases and J by 4 bases, with 5 bases of the junction left unmatched. Germline lookup yields CDR1 LGHNT and CDR2 FRNRAP. CDR3 sequence reads: CASGLGLAADTQYF. The DNA of the CDR3 is TGTGCTAGTGGTCTCGGACTAGCTGCAGATACGCAGTATTTT.

This clonotype was found once. A much larger clone lies a single base off, so this may be a read error. The V and J genes are TRBV4-2 and TRBJ2-3, with TRBD2 matching over 8 bases. V lost 4 bases, J lost 1 base, and 7 bases stayed unmatched. The germline V gene encodes CDR1 LGHNA and CDR2 YNFKEQ. The CDR3 covers 16 residues. The chain's CDR3 is CASSRERRGGTDTQYF. DNA of the CDR3: TGTGCCAGCAGCCGAGAAAGGCGGGGGGGCACAGATACGCAGTATTTT.

The table lists this clonotype with a few counts. The rearrangement joins TRBV20-1 to TRBJ1-6; no reliable D call. The CDR3 sequence is 13 residues long. Germline V gene data show CDR1 as DFQATT and CDR2 as SNEGSKA (reference sequence). Trimming left V 1 base short and J 14 bases short, with 15 bases between. CDR3 residues: CSARGEGPGALHF. The CDR3 DNA follows: TGCAGTGCTAGAGGAGAGGGCCCCGGGGCCCTCCACTTT.

The chain couples TRBV7-6 to TRBJ1-1; D gene uncertain. Between the trimmed V and J ends, which lost 1 base and 7 bases, there was a span of 7 bases. Germline values: CDR1 SGHVS, CDR2 FNYEAQ. There are 12 residues in the CDR3. The CDR3 loop is CASSLDVGEAFF. The CDR3 region has the DNA TGTGCCAGCAGCTTAGATGTAGGTGAAGCTTTCTTT.

This clonotype showed up just a few times. V is TRBV20-1 and J is TRBJ2-3, with 9 bases that match TRBD2. Looked up from germline, CDR1 is DFQATT and CDR2 is SNEGSKA (reference sequence). The CDR3 has 15 amino acids. J was trimmed by 4 bases and V by 6 bases; bases with no gene match: 11. CDR3 in DNA: TGCAGTGCCAGCAGGAGTCGCGGGGGGGCAGATACGCAGTATTTT. Amino acid sequence: CSASRSRGGADTQYF.

The chain uses TRBV20-1 and TRBJ1-4, with unresolved D. From germline, CDR1 is DFQATT and CDR2 SNEGSKA (reference sequence). The CDR3 contains 10 residues. V was trimmed by 3 bases and J by 8 bases, leaving 4 bases between them. The CDR3 region has the DNA TGCAGTGCTAGGAGCGAAAAACTGTTTTTT. Translated: CSARSEKLFF.

This clonotype came up many times. The rearrangement joins TRBV7-2 to TRBJ2-5; perhaps TRBD2 as D (6 bases). Trimming took 5 bases from V and 5 from J, leaving 15 bases between them. CDR1 SGHTA and CDR2 FQGNSA come from the germline V gene. The CDR3 spans 14 residues. The CDR3 DNA is TGTGCCAGCAGCCCTCCCGGGGGTTTTGAGACCCAGTACTTC. It yields the protein CASSPPGGFETQYF.

This clonotype was counted ten times or more. The chain couples TRBV7-2 to TRBJ2-3; no clear D. CDR3 size: 12 residues. Germline values: CDR1 SGHTA, CDR2 FQGNSA. Trimming took 4 bases from V and 2 from J, leaving 4 bases between them. CDR3 DNA sequence: TGTGCCAGCAGCTATTACACAGATACGCAGTATTTT. This translates into CASSYYTDTQYF.

This clonotype has a count of ten or more. The V gene is TRBV7-2, the J gene TRBJ2-3; 9 bases line up with TRBD2. The trim removed 7 bases at V and 4 bases at J, leaving 9 bases unmatched. The CDR3 is 15 amino acids. Germline lookup yields CDR1 SGHTA and CDR2 FQGNSA. CDR3 loop: CASKGGGAGADTQYF. In nucleotides, the CDR3 is TGTGCCAGCAAGGGCGGGGGGGCCGGCGCAGATACGCAGTATTTT.

This clonotype was seen repeatedly, ten times or more. This chain connects TRBV10-3 to TRBJ1-4; no clear D. The V gene lost 0 bases and the J gene lost 3 bases, with 8 bases spanning the gap. This CDR3 has 15 amino acids. Germline-derived CDR1 and CDR2 are ENHRY and SYGVKD. The CDR3 DNA sequence: TGTGCCATCAGTGAGTCACAGTTACCTAATGAAAAACTGTTTTTT. Its translation: CAISESQLPNEKLFF.

The chain couples TRBV7-9 to TRBJ2-1; a weak D match, TRBD2 (5 bases). The ends were cut back, 3 bases at V and 8 bases at J, with 14 bases in the middle. The CDR3 runs 14 residues. Germline V gives CDR1 SEHNR, CDR2 FQNEAQ (reference sequence). In DNA form, the CDR3 reads TGTGCCAGCAGCTTCAGTGGGCACGGGGATGAGCAGTTCTTC. Translated: CASSFSGHGDEQFF.

The CDR3 DNA is TGTGCCAGCAGCTTAGTCTCGGGAGGGTTATTAAATGAGCAGTTCTTC. Its translation: CASSLVSGGLLNEQFF. The V gene is TRBV11-2, the J gene TRBJ2-1; 8 bases are shared with TRBD2. The CDR3 has 16 residues. CDR1 is SGHAT and CDR2 is FQNNGV in the germline V gene. The V and J ends lost 1 base and 7 bases, in that order; junction bases with no gene match: 9.

The chain employs TRBV6-2 or TRBV6-3 and TRBJ2-7; 9 bases map to TRBD1. Per germline, CDR1 MNHEY and CDR2 SVGEGT. The length of the CDR3 is 12 residues. With 6 bases clipped from V and 6 bases from J, the junction kept 3 bases outside the gene matches. The CDR3 DNA reads as TGTGCCAGCAGAGTGGACAGGGGCGAGCAGTACTTC. Translated, it gives CASRVDRGEQYF.

CDR3 residues: CASSLVPAGGGTEQFF. The CDR3 bases are TGTGCCAGCAGCTTAGTCCCAGCGGGGGGCGGCACGGAGCAGTTCTTC. The chain uses TRBV7-6 and TRBJ2-1; 9 positions agree with TRBD2. CDR3 length: 16 residues. Germline values: CDR1 SGHVS, CDR2 FNYEAQ. Losses at the gene ends were 1 base for V and 10 bases for J; bases not matched to a gene: 11.

The chain employs TRBV3-1 and TRBJ2-1; D gene uncertain. V lost 1 base to trimming and J lost 6 bases, with 7 bases between them. This CDR3 is 13 amino acids long. Germline V gene lookup returns CDR1 LGHDT and CDR2 YNNKEL (reference sequence). This CDR3 reads CASSQVPPNEQFF. Written as DNA, the CDR3 is TGTGCCAGCAGCCAAGTACCCCCCAATGAGCAGTTCTTC.

The V gene is TRBV7-2, the J gene TRBJ1-4; no definite D call. The V gene's germline CDR1 is SGHTA and CDR2 FQGNSA. The CDR3 length is 13 residues. Trimming pared 3 bases from V and 8 bases from J, leaving 10 bases between. CDR3 amino acids: CASSLNRGEKLFF. CDR3 DNA: TGTGCCAGCAGCTTGAACCGAGGGGAAAAACTGTTTTTT.

This clonotype appeared a few times. This rearrangement joins TRBV6-6 to TRBJ1-1; TRBD1 is a possible D gene (5 bases). V was cut by 6 bases and J by 7 bases, with 21 bases left in between. Germline CDR1 reads MNHNY; CDR2 reads SVGAGI (reference sequence). The length of the CDR3 is 15 residues. CDR3 amino acids: CASSPGTLLKGEAFF. Written as DNA, the CDR3 is TGTGCCAGCAGCCCCGGGACCCTCCTCAAAGGTGAAGCTTTCTTT.

This clonotype occurred many times. The chain recombines TRBV12-3 or TRBV12-4 with TRBJ1-1; tentatively, D is TRBD1 (6 bases). Deletions cut 6 bases from V and 3 bases from J, with 14 bases between. The CDR3 covers 14 residues. Here the CDR3 DNA reads TGTGCCAGCAGGCCCCAACAGGGTTACACTGAAGCTTTCTTT. Protein sequence: CASRPQQGYTEAFF.

The chain is built from TRBV20-1 and TRBJ2-7; 7 nucleotides agree with TRBD2. V shed 1 base, J shed 3 bases, and the junction held 6 bases outside the gene matches. CDR3 length equals 14 residues. Germline V gene sequence: CDR1 DFQATT, CDR2 SNEGSKA (reference sequence). In nucleotides, the CDR3 is TGCAGTGCTAGAGGGACTAGAAGCATCTACGAGCAGTACTTC. It yields the protein CSARGTRSIYEQYF.

The genes are TRBV19 and TRBJ2-7; 10 bases agree with TRBD2. The CDR3 totals 13 residues. Germline V gene lookup returns CDR1 LNHDA and CDR2 SQIVND (reference sequence). The junction had 5 bases not matched to a gene; V was cut back by 10 bases and J by 2 bases. CDR3 DNA: TGTGCCACCTCTAGCGGGAGAGCCTACGAGCAGTACTTC. Residues: CATSSGRAYEQYF.

This clonotype was recorded many times. J is TRBJ2-5 and V is TRBV7-2, with TRBD2 identical over 13 bases. Germline CDR1 reads SGHTA; CDR2 reads FQGNSA. The length of the CDR3 is 16 residues. Germline trimming cut 5 bases from V and 4 bases from J; bases unmatched to any gene: 7. The CDR3 region has the DNA TGTGCCAGCAGCCTGAGGACTAGCGGGAGAGGAGAGACCCAGTACTTC. Its translation is CASSLRTSGRGETQYF.

This clonotype was seen only a few times. The gene calls are TRBV7-2 and TRBJ2-4; D is ambiguous. This CDR3 region has 15 residues. Trimming shortened V by 3 bases and J by 8 bases, and 17 bases separated the two germline ends. CDR1 and CDR2 from the germline V gene are SGHTA and FQGNSA. The CDR3 reads CASSFTGPPSYIQYF. The CDR3 coding sequence is TGTGCCAGCAGCTTCACTGGGCCCCCCTCATACATTCAGTACTTC.